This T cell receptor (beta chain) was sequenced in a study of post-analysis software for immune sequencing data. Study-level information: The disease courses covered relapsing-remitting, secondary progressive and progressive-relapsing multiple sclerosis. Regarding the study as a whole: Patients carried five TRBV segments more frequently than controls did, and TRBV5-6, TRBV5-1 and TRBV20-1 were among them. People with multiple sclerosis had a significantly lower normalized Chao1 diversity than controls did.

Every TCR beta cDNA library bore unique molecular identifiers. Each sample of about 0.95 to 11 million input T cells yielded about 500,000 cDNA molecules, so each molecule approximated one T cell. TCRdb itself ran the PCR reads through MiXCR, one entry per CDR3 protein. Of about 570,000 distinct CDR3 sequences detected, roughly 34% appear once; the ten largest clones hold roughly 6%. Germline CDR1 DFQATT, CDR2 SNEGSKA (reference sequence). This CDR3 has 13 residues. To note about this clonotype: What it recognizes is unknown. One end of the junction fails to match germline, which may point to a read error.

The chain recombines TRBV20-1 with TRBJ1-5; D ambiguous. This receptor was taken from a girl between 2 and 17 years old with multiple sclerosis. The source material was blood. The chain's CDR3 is CSARVTSNQPQHF. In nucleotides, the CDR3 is TGCAGTGCGAGAGTAACTAGCAATCAGCCCCAGCATTTT.